The 32 T cell receptor beta chains listed next were all sequenced from one sample in a study of shared clonotypes between healthy human individuals. The assay was immunoSEQ multiplex PCR, and TCRdb's table has in-frame clones only and misses some. This table has more than 2 million clones, approximately 94% appearing once. Sequencing was performed on naive CD4+ T cells sorted from blood. The subset here: CD45RA+ positively selected. The source is a man aged 18 to 29 in good health.

This rearrangement joins TRBV5-1 to TRBJ2-2, with 9 bases matching TRBD1. With 1 base clipped from V and 4 bases from J, the junction kept 5 bases outside the gene matches. CDR3 length equals 16 residues. Germline CDR1 is SGHRS and CDR2 is YFSETQ. CDR3 loop: CASSLYSGQGTGELFF. The DNA for the CDR3 is TGCGCCAGCAGCTTGTATTCGGGACAGGGCACCGGGGAGCTGTTTTTT.

V and J are TRBV27 and TRBJ2-7; 9 bases agree with TRBD1. Germline CDR1 and CDR2: MNHEY and SMNVEV (reference sequence). V shed 6 bases, J shed 9 bases, and the junction held 12 bases outside the gene matches. CDR3 size: 14 residues. CDR3 coding DNA: TGTGCCAGCAGGTCACAGGGGGCGCTTCCCCGGCAGTACTTC. Its translation is CASRSQGALPRQYF.

The V gene is TRBV30, the J gene TRBJ2-7; D perhaps matches TRBD2 (5 bases). Between the trimmed V and J ends, which lost 0 bases and 0 bases, there was a span of 9 bases. The CDR3 totals 14 residues. CDR1 and CDR2 from the germline V gene are GTSNPN and SVGIG (reference sequence). The CDR3 loop is CAWSVSGSSYEQYF. In nucleotides, the CDR3 is TGTGCCTGGAGTGTGTCGGGATCCTCCTACGAGCAGTACTTC.

V gene TRBV5-8 combines with J gene TRBJ2-7; 11 bases map to TRBD1. Germline V gene lookup returns CDR1 SGHTS and CDR2 YDEGEE. Germline trimming cut 4 bases from V and 3 bases from J; bases unmatched to any gene: 6. The CDR3 loop spans 15 amino acids. The CDR3 bases are TGTGCCAGCAGCAAGTTCGGGACAGGGGGCTACGAGCAGTACTTC. Protein: CASSKFGTGGYEQYF.

This chain links TRBV18 with TRBJ2-1; D may be TRBD1 (7 bases). CDR1 is KGHSH, CDR2 LQKENI, per germline. The ends were cut back, 0 bases at V and 4 bases at J, with 13 bases in the middle. CDR3 length: 16 residues. CDR3 sequence (DNA): TGTGCCAGCTCACCACCGATGCAGGGGGGATACAATGAGCAGTTCTTC. It yields the protein CASSPPMQGGYNEQFF.

V gene TRBV4-3 combines with J gene TRBJ2-1; a possible D gene is TRBD1 (5 bases). There are 15 residues in the CDR3. CDR1 and CDR2 from the germline V gene are LGHNA and YSLEER. Trimming removed 0 bases at V and 4 bases at J, with 10 bases between. The CDR3 DNA reads as TGCGCCAGCAGCCAAGAACCCGCAGGGTACAATGAGCAGTTCTTC. Its translation: CASSQEPAGYNEQFF.

Points on this clone: Distinct nucleotide sequences in the sample also encode this CDR3. The chain has TRBV5-4 and TRBJ2-7, with TRBD2 matching over 13 bases. The CDR3 contains 13 residues. Germline trimming cut 7 bases from V and 5 bases from J; bases unmatched to any gene: 3. CDR1 is SGHNT, CDR2 YYREEE, per germline (reference sequence). The CDR3 DNA reads as TGTGCCAGCCGACTAGCGGGAGGCCACGAGCAGTACTTC. The encoded protein is CASRLAGGHEQYF.

The V and J genes are TRBV5-1 and TRBJ1-4, with D possibly matching TRBD1 (5 bases). Trimming cost V 0 bases and J 14 bases, with 8 bases left between them. There are 11 residues in the CDR3. Germline CDR1 SGHRS, CDR2 YFSETQ. Here the CDR3 DNA reads TGCGCCAGCAGCTTGGCAGGGAAGCTGTTTTTT. This codes for CASSLAGKLFF.

J is TRBJ1-1 and V is TRBV29-1, with D hard to call. Trimming cost V 4 bases and J 0 bases, with 12 bases left between them. CDR3 length: 14 amino acids. Germline CDR1 SQVTM, CDR2 ANQGSEA. The CDR3 here is CSVVLRLVNTEAFF. For the CDR3, the DNA is TGCAGCGTTGTCCTCCGACTCGTGAACACTGAAGCTTTCTTT.

The chain recombines TRBV7-6 with TRBJ1-4, with no clear D. CDR1 SGHVS and CDR2 FNYEAQ come from the germline V gene. V lost 3 bases to trimming and J lost 8 bases, with 4 bases between them. The CDR3 has 11 amino acids. The CDR3 nucleotides are TGTGCCAGCAGCTTCAGAGAAAAACTGTTTTTT. Protein: CASSFREKLFF.

This chain's CDR3 is CASSRGTTYEQYF. The CDR3 DNA reads as TGTGCCAGCAGCCGCGGGACAACCTACGAGCAGTACTTC. The J gene is TRBJ2-5, the V gene TRBV5-4; tentatively, D is TRBD1 or TRBD2 (6 bases each). The J call is doubtful: the DNA matches TRBJ2-7 better. The germline V gene has CDR1 SGHNT and CDR2 YYREEE (reference sequence). The CDR3 is 13 amino acids.

The chain has TRBV4-1 and TRBJ1-5; 7 bases are shared with TRBD1. The V gene's germline CDR1 is MGHRA and CDR2 YSYEKL. The CDR3 length is 18 residues. The V and J ends lost 1 base and 0 bases, in that order; junction bases with no gene match: 9. CDR3 protein: CASSQGRQGVYSNQPQHF. In DNA form, the CDR3 reads TGCGCCAGCAGCCAAGGTAGGCAGGGGGTCTATAGCAATCAGCCCCAGCATTTT.

This chain uses TRBV6-5 with TRBJ1-6; D remains unclear. V dropped 6 bases and J dropped 3 bases, with 12 bases sitting between them. CDR1 is MNHEY, CDR2 SVGAGI, per germline. This CDR3 region has 15 residues. CDR3 nucleotide sequence: TGTGCCAGCAGACCAGCCGGCGACTATAATTCACCCCTCCACTTT. Residues: CASRPAGDYNSPLHF.

The rearrangement joins TRBV5-4 to TRBJ1-1; unclear D gene. The CDR3 has 16 amino acids. V gave up 0 bases and J gave up 3 bases, with 15 bases separating them. Germline assignment: CDR1 SGHNT and CDR2 YYREEE (reference sequence). The CDR3 here is CASSLDPGSSDTEAFF. The CDR3 DNA sequence: TGTGCCAGCAGCTTGGATCCGGGTTCCTCTGACACTGAAGCTTTCTTT.

A single count supports this clone. V is TRBV5-1 and J is TRBJ2-5; D call uncertain. Trimming removed 4 bases from V and 5 bases from J, with 15 bases in between. Germline CDR1 and CDR2: SGHRS and YFSETQ. The CDR3 is 14 residues long. The CDR3 DNA is TGCGCCAGCAGCGACGCCGCAGGAACTGAGACCCAGTACTTC. It codes for CASSDAAGTETQYF.

The gene calls are TRBV30 and TRBJ2-4; D unclear. Trimming left V 0 bases short and J 1 base short, with 10 bases between. The CDR3 extends over 15 amino acids. In germline, CDR1 is GTSNPN, CDR2 SVGIG (reference sequence). The CDR3 nucleotides are TGTGCCTGGAGTGTTGCGGTGGGGGCCAAAAACATTCAGTACTTC. Encoded protein: CAWSVAVGAKNIQYF.

The rearrangement uses TRBV14 and TRBJ1-2; no clear D. The CDR3 sequence is 13 residues long. V gave up 5 bases and J gave up 7 bases, with 14 bases separating them. Germline CDR1 and CDR2: SGHDN and FVKESK. CDR3 coding DNA: TGTGCCAGCAGCTCTCTCGGAGTGGGTGGCTACACCTTC. This gives the protein CASSSLGVGGYTF.

This clone was found once. The chain combines TRBV5-1 with TRBJ2-7, with 9 bases identical to TRBD1. The CDR3 contains 16 residues. Germline CDR1 SGHRS, CDR2 YFSETQ. The trim removed 0 bases at V and 4 bases at J, leaving 8 bases unmatched. The CDR3 DNA is TGCGCCAGCAGCTTGGGTTTGGGACAGGGCCTGTACGAGCAGTACTTC. It specifies CASSLGLGQGLYEQYF. Using reference TRBV5-1 and TRBJ2-7 for the parts outside the CDR3, the full variable domain is KAGVTQTPRYLIKTRGQQVTLSCSPISGHRSVSWYQQTPGQGLQFLFEYFSETQRNKGNFPGRFSGRQFSNSRSEMNVSTLELGDSALYLCASSLGLGQGLYEQYFGPGTRLTVT.

V and J are TRBV7-2 and TRBJ2-5, with 10 bases that match TRBD2. V lost 2 bases and J lost 4; bases outside the gene matches: 16. The CDR3 contains 19 residues. In germline, CDR1 is SGHTA, CDR2 FQGNSA. In nucleotides, the CDR3 is TGTGCCAGCAGCTTACCCCGGGACCCTAGCGGGGGTGACGGAGAGACCCAGTACTTC. Protein sequence: CASSLPRDPSGGDGETQYF.

The V call is TRBV5-8, the J call TRBJ2-1; weak D call: TRBD2 (6 bases). This CDR3 is 14 amino acids long. CDR1 and CDR2 from the germline V gene are SGHTS and YDEGEE. V lost 5 bases and J 7 bases, leaving 16 bases between the germline ends. CDR3 in amino acids: CASSAGFRVNEQFF. The CDR3 DNA reads as TGTGCCAGCAGTGCGGGGTTCAGAGTGAATGAGCAGTTCTTC.

Points on this clone: This sample includes further DNA sequences coding for the same CDR3. The chain joins TRBV7-9 to TRBJ2-7; 9 bases are a match to TRBD2. The CDR3 is made up of 14 amino acids. Trimming took 3 bases from V and 0 from J; bases not matched to a gene: 0. CDR1 is SEHNR and CDR2 is FQNEAQ in the germline V gene (reference sequence). This CDR3 reads CASSFSGGSYEQYF. In DNA form, the CDR3 reads TGTGCCAGCAGCTTTAGCGGGGGCTCCTACGAGCAGTACTTC.

Points on this clone: Different DNA sequences within this sample yield the same CDR3. The CDR3 reads CASSPPGGETQYF. CDR3 sequence (DNA): TGCGCCAGCAGCCCCCCCGGGGGAGAGACCCAGTACTTC. This sequence joins TRBV5-1 and TRBJ2-5, with TRBD2 as a possible D gene (6 bases). The CDR3 runs 13 residues. With 4 bases removed from V and 4 bases from J, the gap between germline ends came to 11 bases. CDR1 and CDR2 from the germline V gene are SGHRS and YFSETQ.

The rearrangement joins TRBV7-9 to TRBJ2-5; tentative D call: TRBD1 (6 bases). The CDR3 length is 15 residues. The germline V and J ends were trimmed by 3 bases and 8 bases, with 19 bases remaining between them. From germline, CDR1 is SEHNR and CDR2 FQNEAQ (reference sequence). CDR3 DNA: TGTGCCAGCAGCTTTACAGGGTTGGGGGTCGACACCCAGTACTTC. Protein product: CASSFTGLGVDTQYF.

This chain joins TRBV18 and TRBJ1-4, with 8 bases fitting TRBD1. The CDR3 consists of 17 residues. Germline V gene lookup returns CDR1 KGHSH and CDR2 LQKENI. V lost 0 bases and J lost 8; bases outside the gene matches: 11. This CDR3 reads CASSPPIRTGRGEKLFF. CDR3 in DNA: TGTGCCAGCTCACCACCGATCAGGACAGGGAGAGGAGAAAAACTGTTTTTT.

This clone was picked up one time. This rearrangement joins TRBV5-4 to TRBJ2-7, with 8 bases aligning to TRBD1. CDR3 size: 15 residues. The V segment lost 4 bases and the J segment 6 bases; nucleotides outside the gene matches: 12. Looked up from germline, CDR1 is SGHNT and CDR2 is YYREEE (reference sequence). This CDR3 reads CASSRPGTGVGEQYF. The CDR3 coding sequence is TGTGCCAGCAGCCGTCCCGGGACAGGTGTGGGCGAGCAGTACTTC.

V is TRBV10-3 and J is TRBJ2-2; D might be TRBD2 (6 bases). CDR3 length: 13 amino acids. V lost 8 bases and J lost 7, with 14 bases in between. Germline loops: CDR1 ENHRY, CDR2 SYGVKD. The CDR3 protein is CAIEREIGGELFF. The CDR3 coding sequence is TGTGCCATCGAACGGGAGATTGGCGGGGAGCTGTTTTTT.

This clone was detected only once. The chain links TRBV6-1 to TRBJ1-5; D is ambiguous. Trimming took off 5 bases at V and 5 bases at J, with 7 bases between the two ends. The CDR3 has 12 residues. Per germline, CDR1 MNHNS and CDR2 SASEGT. CDR3 protein: CASSHTYQPQHF. In DNA, the CDR3 is TGTGCCAGCAGTCACACCTATCAGCCCCAGCATTTT.

This chain links TRBV5-6 with TRBJ2-3; 9 positions agree with TRBD1. V gave up 0 bases and J gave up 0 bases; unmatched junction bases: 8. Germline V gene lookup returns CDR1 SGHDT and CDR2 YYEEEE. The CDR3 is 18 amino acids. The CDR3 nucleotides are TGTGCCAGCAGCTTGGCCGGACAGGGGTTCACTAGCACAGATACGCAGTATTTT. Encoded protein: CASSLAGQGFTSTDTQYF.

J is TRBJ1-4 and V is TRBV5-1, with D unresolved. V lost 3 bases and J 7 bases, leaving 10 bases between the germline ends. CDR1 is SGHRS and CDR2 is YFSETQ in the germline V gene. The CDR3 length is 13 residues. CDR3 nucleotide sequence: TGCGCCAGCAGCTCCACCAAAAGTGAAAAACTGTTTTTT. Translating it yields CASSSTKSEKLFF.

With respect to this clone: The germline gene is not matched at one end of the junction; a read error may be the cause. The genes are TRBV2 and TRBJ2-7; 10 bases agree with TRBD1. Per germline, CDR1 SNHLY and CDR2 FYNNEI. The CDR3 consists of 12 residues. CDR3 residues: CASTFGTGVVRF. In DNA form, the CDR3 reads TGTGCCAGCACTTTTGGGACAGGGGTGGTCCGCTTC.

The chain employs TRBV5-4 and TRBJ1-6; D is ambiguous. The V and J ends lost 0 bases and 14 bases respectively, with 15 bases between them. The germline gives CDR1 SGHNT, CDR2 YYREEE (reference sequence). CDR3 size: 14 residues. The CDR3 DNA sequence: TGTGCCAGCAGCTTGGTGGCCGCTGGGGAGGCCCTCCACTTT. This encodes CASSLVAAGEALHF. The full variable domain, its missing parts supplied by reference TRBV5-4 and TRBJ1-6, is ETGVTQSPTHLIKTRGQQVTLRCSSQSGHNTVSWYQQALGQGPQFIFQYYREEENGRGNFPPRFSGLQFPNYSSELNVNALELDDSALYLCASSLVAAGEALHFGNGTRLTVT.

The J gene is TRBJ2-1, the V gene TRBV2; D may match TRBD1 or TRBD2 (5 bases each). The CDR3 has 16 amino acids. Trimming pared 6 bases from V and 7 bases from J, leaving 22 bases between. Germline assignment: CDR1 SNHLY and CDR2 FYNNEI. This CDR3 is CASSTPWGGGYNEQFF. The CDR3, as DNA: TGTGCCAGCAGCACCCCGTGGGGCGGAGGATATAATGAGCAGTTCTTC.